These 10 T cell receptor beta chains originate from one sample sequenced in a study of metastatic and nonmetastatic thyroid tumors. All patients reached thyroid surgery having received no treatment beforehand. TCRdb used MiXCR to call clones anew from the PCR reads. Counted here are some 21,000 clones, around 17% occurring once; the ten biggest clones make up 20% to 25%. Sequenced sample: blood. The receptors here all came from a male donor with papillary thyroid cancer or a benign thyroid nodule (not recorded which). Some clones in this sample may be carry-over from other donors' samples.

This clone occurred many times. CDR3 protein: CASSSDPGQGTRMNTEAFF. DNA for the CDR3: TGTGCCAGCAGTAGTGACCCGGGACAGGGTACGAGAATGAACACTGAAGCTTTCTTT. This sequence joins TRBV3-1 and TRBJ1-1, with TRBD1 matching 9 bases. The V segment lost 6 bases and the J segment 0 bases; nucleotides outside the gene matches: 17. CDR1 and CDR2 (germline): LGHDT, YNNKEL (reference sequence). This CDR3 spans 19 amino acids.

This clone was seen only a few times. The gene calls are TRBV11-3 and TRBJ2-5, with 8 bases aligning to TRBD2. CDR3 size: 15 residues. The trim removed 2 bases at V and 5 bases at J, leaving 7 bases unmatched. The germline gives CDR1 SGHNT, CDR2 YENEEA. The CDR3 nucleotides are TGTGCCAGCAGCTTACGGGGGGGAGGGATGGAGACCCAGTACTTC. It encodes CASSLRGGGMETQYF.

This clone has a count of ten or more. This chain links TRBV9 with TRBJ2-3, with D tentatively TRBD1 (6 bases). This CDR3 contains 14 residues. V lost 4 bases to trimming and J lost 1 base, with 10 bases between them. CDR1 and CDR2 from the germline V gene are SGDLS and YYNGEE. As DNA, the CDR3 is TGTGCCAGCAGCTCCCGGACAGGCACAGATACGCAGTATTTT. This translates into CASSSRTGTDTQYF.

J is TRBJ2-7 and V is TRBV30, with unresolved D. The germline V gene encodes CDR1 GTSNPN and CDR2 SVGIG (reference sequence). V was shortened by 3 bases and J by 2 bases, with 14 bases between the two germline ends. The CDR3 totals 14 residues. The CDR3 DNA follows: TGTGCCTGGAGCGCGTTCCCGACAACCTACGAGCAGTACTTC. It codes for CAWSAFPTTYEQYF.

This clone is labeled medium-sized. This rearrangement joins TRBV2 to TRBJ2-7, with D possibly TRBD2 on 5 matching bases. Germline loops: CDR1 SNHLY, CDR2 FYNNEI. Trimming removed 8 bases from V and 7 bases from J, with 18 bases in between. CDR3 length: 13 amino acids. In DNA form, the CDR3 reads TGTGCCAGCCGGCTAATAGGGAGTGGTGAGCAGTACTTC. It yields the protein CASRLIGSGEQYF.

The table lists this clone with many counts. The rearrangement joins TRBV20-1 to TRBJ2-4; perhaps D is TRBD1 or TRBD2 (5 bases each). There are 13 residues in the CDR3. Deletions cut 3 bases from V and 11 bases from J, with 17 bases between. Germline assignment: CDR1 DFQATT and CDR2 SNEGSKA (reference sequence). CDR3 amino acids: CSASRDGAPFQYF. CDR3 DNA: TGCAGTGCTAGTCGGGATGGGGCGCCATTTCAGTACTTC.

This clone was found many times. The J gene is TRBJ1-1, the V gene TRBV29-1, with unresolved D. CDR3 length: 11 amino acids. Germline CDR1 reads SQVTM; CDR2 reads ANQGSEA. Between the trimmed V and J ends, which lost 4 bases and 5 bases, there was a span of 8 bases. The CDR3 DNA is TGCAGCGTTGTACGGCCTACTGAAGCTTTCTTT. Amino acids: CSVVRPTEAFF.

This clone ranks as medium-sized. The J gene is TRBJ1-1, the V gene TRBV12-3 or TRBV12-4; no clear D. V shed 1 base and J shed 4 bases, with 7 bases lying between them. The CDR3 extends over 13 amino acids. CDR3 DNA: TGTGCCAGCAGTTTAGTTCGCGGCACTGAAGCTTTCTTT. It translates to CASSLVRGTEAFF.

There are many counts of this clone. This rearrangement joins TRBV5-1 to TRBJ2-1; 10 nucleotides agree with TRBD2. V shed 0 bases, J shed 7 bases, and the junction held 7 bases outside the gene matches. This CDR3 spans 16 amino acids. From germline, CDR1 is SGHRS and CDR2 YFSETQ. In DNA form, the CDR3 reads TGCGCCAGCAGCTTGGGTGGGACTAGCGTGCCAAATGAGCAGTTCTTC. This translates into CASSLGGTSVPNEQFF.

This clone is labeled medium-sized. This chain uses TRBV19 with TRBJ2-2; D is perhaps TRBD2 (5 bases). Germline CDR1 is LNHDA and CDR2 is SQIVND (reference sequence). The CDR3 totals 15 residues. Trimming stripped 6 bases from V and 3 bases from J, with 14 bases between. CDR3 region: CASRTGERDTGELFF. In DNA form, the CDR3 reads TGTGCCAGTAGAACTGGGGAGCGCGACACCGGGGAGCTGTTTTTT.